The entry that follows covers one T cell receptor (beta chain) sequence. The antigen it binds to is not known. Base qualities are not provided; no much larger clone lies one nucleotide away. The CDR3, from cysteine to phenylalanine, totals 13 residues. Just CDR3 DNA is preserved here, 39 bases in frame from base 1. Germline trimming: 2 bases from V, 7 bases from J; junction bases outside gene matches: 2. In the germline V gene (reference sequence), CDR1 corresponds to DFQATT and CDR2 to SNEGSKA. This sample was taken from a study of T cell repertoires in cytomegalovirus infection (dated by TCRdb to the late 2010s). A note on the overall study: Donor HLA type was relevant to the analysis, because carriage of CMV infection together with the matching HLA type was indicated by public TCR beta signatures. Points the paper makes about the study in general: Cumulative frequency of public TCR beta family members discriminated carriers of CMV infection plus the relevant HLA type in this cohort and an independent approximately 370-donor cohort. The ex vivo response was dominated by HLA-C-restricted CMV-specific TCR beta clonotypes, and the single most frequent clonotype in two of eight donors was supplied by these HLA-C-restricted clonotypes.

The sequencer was an Illumina HiSeq 1500. TCRdb's own reprocessing of the public reads used fastp at Q25 and MiXCR and kept productive beta chains. Rows are combined by CDR3 protein, so each entry shows the most common genes and DNA. Counted in this sample were under 200,000 distinct CDR3 sequences; nearly 9.5% of them appeared once. The ten largest clonotypes hold approximately 4.3% of the sample. This clonotype was sampled from a human donor in good health (CMV status not recorded). Some clones in this sample may be carry-over from other donors' samples. The V and J segments used are TRBV20-1 and TRBJ2-1, with 10 bases aligning to TRBD2. Sequenced input: PBMCs. The CDR3 corresponds to CSARTSGENEQFF. The DNA sequence is given as TGCAGTGCTAGAACTAGCGGGGAGAATGAGCAGTTCTTC.